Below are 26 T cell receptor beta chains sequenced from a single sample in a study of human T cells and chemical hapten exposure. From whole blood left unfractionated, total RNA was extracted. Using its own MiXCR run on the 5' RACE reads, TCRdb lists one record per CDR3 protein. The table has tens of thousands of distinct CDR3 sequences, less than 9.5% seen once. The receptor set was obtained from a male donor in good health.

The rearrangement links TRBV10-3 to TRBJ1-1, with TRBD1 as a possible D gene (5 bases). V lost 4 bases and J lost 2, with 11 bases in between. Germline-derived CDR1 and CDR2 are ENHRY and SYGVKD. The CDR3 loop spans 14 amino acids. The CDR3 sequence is CAISGGGGNTEAFF. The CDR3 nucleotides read TGTGCCATCAGTGGCGGGGGGGGAAACACTGAAGCTTTCTTT.

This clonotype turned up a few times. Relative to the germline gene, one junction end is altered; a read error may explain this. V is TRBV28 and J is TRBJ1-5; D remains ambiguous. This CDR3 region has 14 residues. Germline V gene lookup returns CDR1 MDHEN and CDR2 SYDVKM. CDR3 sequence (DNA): TGTGCCAGCACTTTACGGGCATTAGGTCAGCCCCAGCATTTT. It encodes CASTLRALGQPQHF.

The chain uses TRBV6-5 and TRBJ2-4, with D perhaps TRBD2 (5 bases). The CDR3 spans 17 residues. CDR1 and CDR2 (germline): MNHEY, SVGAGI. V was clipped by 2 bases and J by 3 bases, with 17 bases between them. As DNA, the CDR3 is TGTGCCAGCAGTTACGAATCGGGGAGTTGGGACAAAAACATTCAGTACTTC. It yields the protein CASSYESGSWDKNIQYF.

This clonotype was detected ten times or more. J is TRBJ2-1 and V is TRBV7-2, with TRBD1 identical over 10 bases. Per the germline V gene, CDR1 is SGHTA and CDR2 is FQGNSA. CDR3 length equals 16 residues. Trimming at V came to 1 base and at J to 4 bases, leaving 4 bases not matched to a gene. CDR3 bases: TGTGCCAGCAGCTTAGTTCCGGGACAGGGGTACAATGAGCAGTTCTTC. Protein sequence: CASSLVPGQGYNEQFF.

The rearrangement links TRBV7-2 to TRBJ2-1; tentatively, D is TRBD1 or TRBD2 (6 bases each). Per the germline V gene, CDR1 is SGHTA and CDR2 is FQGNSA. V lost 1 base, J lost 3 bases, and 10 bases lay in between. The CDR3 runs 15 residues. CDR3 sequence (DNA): TGTGCCAGCAGCTTAGGGGGGCGGGACTACAATGAGCAGTTCTTC. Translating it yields CASSLGGRDYNEQFF.

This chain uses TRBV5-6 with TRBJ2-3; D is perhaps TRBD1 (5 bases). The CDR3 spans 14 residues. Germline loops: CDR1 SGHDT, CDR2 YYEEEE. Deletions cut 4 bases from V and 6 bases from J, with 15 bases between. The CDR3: CASSASPGPDTQYF. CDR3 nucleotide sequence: TGTGCCAGCAGCGCGTCCCCAGGGCCGGATACGCAGTATTTT.

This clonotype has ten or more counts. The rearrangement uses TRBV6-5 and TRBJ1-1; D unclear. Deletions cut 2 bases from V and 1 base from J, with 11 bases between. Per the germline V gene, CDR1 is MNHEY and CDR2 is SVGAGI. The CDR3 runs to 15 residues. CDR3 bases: TGTGCCAGCAGTTACGGACGGACGGGGAACACTGAAGCTTTCTTT. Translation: CASSYGRTGNTEAFF.

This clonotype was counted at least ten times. CDR3 coding DNA: TGTGCCATCAGTGCTGGGACGGGTCTCTCTGGGGCCAACGTCCTGACTTTC. Translation gives CAISAGTGLSGANVLTF. The V gene is TRBV10-3, the J gene TRBJ2-6; tentatively, D is TRBD1 or TRBD2 (5 bases each). V was shortened by 4 bases and J by 0 bases, with 13 bases between the two germline ends. CDR1 and CDR2 (germline): ENHRY, SYGVKD. The CDR3 loop spans 17 amino acids.

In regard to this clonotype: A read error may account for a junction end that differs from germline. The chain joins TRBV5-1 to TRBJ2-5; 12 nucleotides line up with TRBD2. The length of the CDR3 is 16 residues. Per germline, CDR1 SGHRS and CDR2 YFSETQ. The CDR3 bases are TGCGCCAGCAGCTTATCTAGCGGGAGGGTCCAAGAGACCCAGCACTTC. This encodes CASSLSSGRVQETQHF.

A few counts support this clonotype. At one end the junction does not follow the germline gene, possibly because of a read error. The CDR3: CASSRRLAGELF. DNA for the CDR3: TGTGCCAGCAGCCGGAGACTAGCGGGGGAGCTCTTC. The chain employs TRBV12-3 or TRBV12-4 and TRBJ2-1; TRBD2 matches 12 bases. The CDR3 loop spans 12 amino acids.

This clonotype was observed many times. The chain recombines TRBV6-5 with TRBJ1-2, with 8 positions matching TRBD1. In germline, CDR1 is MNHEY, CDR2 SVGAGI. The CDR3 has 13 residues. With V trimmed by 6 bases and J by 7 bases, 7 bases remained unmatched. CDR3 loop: CASSSGQGLGYTF. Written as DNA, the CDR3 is TGTGCCAGCAGCTCAGGACAGGGACTTGGCTACACCTTC.

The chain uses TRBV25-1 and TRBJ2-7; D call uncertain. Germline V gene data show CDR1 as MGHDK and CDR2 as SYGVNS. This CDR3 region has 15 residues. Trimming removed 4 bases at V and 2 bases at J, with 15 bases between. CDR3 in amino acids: CASSGWKSAPYEQYF. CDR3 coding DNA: TGTGCCAGCAGTGGATGGAAGAGTGCTCCCTACGAGCAGTACTTC.

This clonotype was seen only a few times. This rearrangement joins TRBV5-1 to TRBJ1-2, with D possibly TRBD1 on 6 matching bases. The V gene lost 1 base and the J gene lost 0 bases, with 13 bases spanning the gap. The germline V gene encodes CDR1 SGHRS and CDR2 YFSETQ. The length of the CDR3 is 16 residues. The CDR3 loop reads CASSLTGADANYGYTF. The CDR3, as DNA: TGCGCCAGCAGCTTGACGGGGGCCGACGCTAACTATGGCTACACCTTC. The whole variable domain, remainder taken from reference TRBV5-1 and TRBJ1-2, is KAGVTQTPRYLIKTRGQQVTLSCSPISGHRSVSWYQQTPGQGLQFLFEYFSETQRNKGNFPGRFSGRQFSNSRSEMNVSTLELGDSALYLCASSLTGADANYGYTFGSGTRLTVV.

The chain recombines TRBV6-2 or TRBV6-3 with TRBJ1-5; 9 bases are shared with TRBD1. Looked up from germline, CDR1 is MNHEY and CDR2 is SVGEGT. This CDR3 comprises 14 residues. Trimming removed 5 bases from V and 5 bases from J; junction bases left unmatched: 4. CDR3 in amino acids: CASSGQGIHQPQHF. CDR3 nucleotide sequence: TGTGCCAGCAGTGGACAGGGGATACATCAGCCCCAGCATTTT.

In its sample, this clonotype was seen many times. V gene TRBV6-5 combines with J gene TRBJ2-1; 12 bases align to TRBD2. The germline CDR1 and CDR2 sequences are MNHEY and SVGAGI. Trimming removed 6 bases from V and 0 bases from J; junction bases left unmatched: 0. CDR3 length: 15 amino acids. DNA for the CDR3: TGTGCCAGCAGGGGACTAGCGGGCTCCTACAATGAGCAGTTCTTC. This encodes CASRGLAGSYNEQFF.

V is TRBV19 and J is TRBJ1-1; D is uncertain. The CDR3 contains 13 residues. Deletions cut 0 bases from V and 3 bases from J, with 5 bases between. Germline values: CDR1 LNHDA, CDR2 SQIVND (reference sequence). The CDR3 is CASSIDPDTEAFF. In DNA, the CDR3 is TGTGCCAGTAGTATAGATCCGGACACTGAAGCTTTCTTT.

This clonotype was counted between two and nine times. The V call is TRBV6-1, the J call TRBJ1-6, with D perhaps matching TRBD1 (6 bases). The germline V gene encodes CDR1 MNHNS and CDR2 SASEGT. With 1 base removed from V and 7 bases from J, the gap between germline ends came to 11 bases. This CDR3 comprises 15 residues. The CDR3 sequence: CASSEEWGRNSPLHF. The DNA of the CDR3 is TGTGCCAGCAGTGAAGAGTGGGGGCGGAATTCACCCCTCCACTTT.

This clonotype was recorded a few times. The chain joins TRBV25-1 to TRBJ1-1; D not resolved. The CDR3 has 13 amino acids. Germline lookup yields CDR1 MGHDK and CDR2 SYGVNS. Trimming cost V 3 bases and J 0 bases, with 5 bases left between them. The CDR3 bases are TGTGCCAGCAGTGATTCATTGAACACTGAAGCTTTCTTT. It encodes CASSDSLNTEAFF.

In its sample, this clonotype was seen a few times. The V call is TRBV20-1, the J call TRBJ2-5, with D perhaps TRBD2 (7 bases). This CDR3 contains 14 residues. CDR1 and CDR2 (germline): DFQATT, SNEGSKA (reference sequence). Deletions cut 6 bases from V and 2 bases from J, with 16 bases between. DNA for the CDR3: TGCAGTGCAGGGGGAGGGGGATTACAAGAGACCCAGTACTTC. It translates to CSAGGGGLQETQYF.

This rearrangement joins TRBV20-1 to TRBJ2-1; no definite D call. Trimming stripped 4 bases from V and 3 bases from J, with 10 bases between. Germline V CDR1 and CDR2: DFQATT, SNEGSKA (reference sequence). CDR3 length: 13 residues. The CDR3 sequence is CSANSQSYNEQFF. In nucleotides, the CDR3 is TGCAGTGCTAATTCACAGAGCTACAATGAGCAGTTCTTC.

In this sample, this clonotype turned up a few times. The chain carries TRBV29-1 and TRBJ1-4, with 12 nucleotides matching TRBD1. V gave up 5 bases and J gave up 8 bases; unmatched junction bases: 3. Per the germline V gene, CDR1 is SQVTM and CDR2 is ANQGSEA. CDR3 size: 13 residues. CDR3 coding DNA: TGCAGCGTTATCGGGACAGGGGGCGAAAAACTGTTTTTT. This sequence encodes CSVIGTGGEKLFF.

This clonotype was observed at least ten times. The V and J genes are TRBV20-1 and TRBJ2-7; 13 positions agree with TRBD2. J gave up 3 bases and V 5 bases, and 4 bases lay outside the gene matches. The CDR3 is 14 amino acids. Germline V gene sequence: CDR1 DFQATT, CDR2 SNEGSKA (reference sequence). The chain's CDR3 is CSARGLAGDYEQYF. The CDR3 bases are TGCAGTGCTCGCGGACTAGCGGGGGACTACGAGCAGTACTTC.

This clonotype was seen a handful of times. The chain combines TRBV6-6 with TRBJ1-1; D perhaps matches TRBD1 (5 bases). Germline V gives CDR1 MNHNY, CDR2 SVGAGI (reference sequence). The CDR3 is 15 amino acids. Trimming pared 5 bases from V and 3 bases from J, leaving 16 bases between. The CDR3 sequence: CASSPIREFHTEAFF. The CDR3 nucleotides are TGTGCCAGCAGTCCCATCAGGGAGTTTCACACTGAAGCTTTCTTT.

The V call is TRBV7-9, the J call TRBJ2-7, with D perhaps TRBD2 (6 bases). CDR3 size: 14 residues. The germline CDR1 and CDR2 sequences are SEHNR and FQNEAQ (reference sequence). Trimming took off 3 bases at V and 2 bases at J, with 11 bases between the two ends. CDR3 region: CASSFGGATYEQYF. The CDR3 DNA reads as TGTGCCAGCAGCTTCGGCGGGGCAACCTACGAGCAGTACTTC.

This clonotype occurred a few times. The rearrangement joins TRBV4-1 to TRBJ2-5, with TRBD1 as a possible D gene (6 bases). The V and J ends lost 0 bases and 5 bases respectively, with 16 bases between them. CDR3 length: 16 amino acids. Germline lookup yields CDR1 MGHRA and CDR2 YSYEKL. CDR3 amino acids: CASSQDYELQGETQYF. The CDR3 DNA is TGCGCCAGCAGCCAAGATTATGAGCTCCAGGGGGAGACCCAGTACTTC.

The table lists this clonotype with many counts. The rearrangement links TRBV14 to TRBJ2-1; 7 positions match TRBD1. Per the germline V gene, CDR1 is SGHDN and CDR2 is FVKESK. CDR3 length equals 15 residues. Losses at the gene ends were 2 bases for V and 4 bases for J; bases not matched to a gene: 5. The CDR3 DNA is TGTGCCAGCAGCCAACCCGGGACAGAGTACAATGAGCAGTTCTTC. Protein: CASSQPGTEYNEQFF.